This record covers a single TCR beta chain. The data derive from a study of blood T cell repertoires in COVID-19. Study information: There were acute and convalescent COVID-19 samples, and they came from the United States, Italy and Spain.

J gave up 1 base and V 8 bases, and 11 bases lay outside the gene matches. The CDR3 has 16 residues. CDR1 is SNHLY and CDR2 is FYNNEI in the germline V gene. How the authors handled the data: From reference gene primer amplification, estimates of nucleated cell counts were derived. Repertoires were generated with immunoSEQ multiplex PCR, while TCRdb's copy carries only in-frame clones and drops some. The DNA gave D and trimming, while V, J and clone size come from that table. The profile shows under 100,000 clones, about 80% of them singletons. The chain carries TRBV2 and TRBJ2-3; 8 nucleotides match TRBD2. Sequenced material: peripheral blood. This receptor was obtained from a woman in her forties with active or convalescent COVID-19. CDR3 sequence reads: CASEGGRGARTDTQYF. The CDR3 DNA reads TGTGCCAGCGAAGGAGGGCGGGGGGCACGCACAGATACGCAGTATTTT.